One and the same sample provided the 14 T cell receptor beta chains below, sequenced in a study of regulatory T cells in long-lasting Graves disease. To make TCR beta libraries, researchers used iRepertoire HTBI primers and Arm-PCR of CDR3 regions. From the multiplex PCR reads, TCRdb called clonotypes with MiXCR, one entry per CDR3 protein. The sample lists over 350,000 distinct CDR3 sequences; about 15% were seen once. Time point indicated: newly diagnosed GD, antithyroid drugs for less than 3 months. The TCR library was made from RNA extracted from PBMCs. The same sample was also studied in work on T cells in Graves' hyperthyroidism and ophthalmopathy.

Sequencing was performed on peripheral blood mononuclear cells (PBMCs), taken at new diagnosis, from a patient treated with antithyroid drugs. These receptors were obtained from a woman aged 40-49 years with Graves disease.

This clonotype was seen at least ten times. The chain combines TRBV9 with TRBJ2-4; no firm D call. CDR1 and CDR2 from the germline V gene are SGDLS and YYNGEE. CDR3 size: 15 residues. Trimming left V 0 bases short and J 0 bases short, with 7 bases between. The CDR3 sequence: CASSVGGLAKNIQYF. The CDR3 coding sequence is TGTGCCAGCAGCGTAGGTGGGCTAGCCAAAAACATTCAGTACTTC.

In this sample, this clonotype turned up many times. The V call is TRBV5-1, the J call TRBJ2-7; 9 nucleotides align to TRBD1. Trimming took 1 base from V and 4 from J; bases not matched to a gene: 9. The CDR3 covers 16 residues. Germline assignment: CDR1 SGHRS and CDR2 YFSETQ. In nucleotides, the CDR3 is TGCGCCAGCAGCTTGAGGTTGGGACAGGGAGAGTACGAGCAGTACTTC. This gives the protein CASSLRLGQGEYEQYF.

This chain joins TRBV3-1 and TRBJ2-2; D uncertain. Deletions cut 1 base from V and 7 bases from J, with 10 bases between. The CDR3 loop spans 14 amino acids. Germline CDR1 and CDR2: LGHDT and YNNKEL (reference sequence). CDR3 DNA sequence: TGTGCCAGCAGCCAAGGTCAGGTGGGCGGGGAGCTGTTTTTT. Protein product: CASSQGQVGGELFF.

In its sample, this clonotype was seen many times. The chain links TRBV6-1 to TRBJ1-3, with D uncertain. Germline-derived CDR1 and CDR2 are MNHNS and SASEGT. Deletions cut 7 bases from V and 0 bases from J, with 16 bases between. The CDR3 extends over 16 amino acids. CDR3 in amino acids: CASILAAGGSGNTIYF. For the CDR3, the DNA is TGTGCCAGCATCCTAGCCGCGGGCGGCTCTGGAAACACCATATATTTT.

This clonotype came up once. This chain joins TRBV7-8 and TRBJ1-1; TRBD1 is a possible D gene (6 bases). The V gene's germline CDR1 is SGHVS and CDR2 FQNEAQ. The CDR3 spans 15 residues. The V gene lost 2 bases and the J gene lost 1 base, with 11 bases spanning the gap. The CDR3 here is CASSLRGASNTEAFF. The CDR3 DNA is TGTGCCAGCAGCTTACGGGGGGCCTCGAACACTGAAGCTTTCTTT.

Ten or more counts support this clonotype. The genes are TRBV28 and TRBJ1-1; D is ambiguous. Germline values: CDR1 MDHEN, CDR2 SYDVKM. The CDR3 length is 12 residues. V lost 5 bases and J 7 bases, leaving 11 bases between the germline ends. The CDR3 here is CASSPPDLEAFF. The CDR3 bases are TGTGCCAGCAGTCCGCCGGATCTTGAAGCTTTCTTT. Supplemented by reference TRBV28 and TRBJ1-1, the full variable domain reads DVKVTQSSRYLVKRTGEKVFLECVQDMDHENMFWYRQDPGLGLRLIYFSYDVKMKEKGDIPEGYSVSREKKERFSLILESASTNQTSMYLCASSPPDLEAFFGQGTRLTVV.

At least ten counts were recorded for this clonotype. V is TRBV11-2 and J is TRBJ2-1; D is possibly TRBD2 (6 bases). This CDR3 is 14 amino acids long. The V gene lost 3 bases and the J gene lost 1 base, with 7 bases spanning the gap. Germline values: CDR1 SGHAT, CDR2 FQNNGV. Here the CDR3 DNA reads TGTGCCAGCAGCTTCGCGGGGTCCTACAATGAGCAGTTCTTC. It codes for CASSFAGSYNEQFF. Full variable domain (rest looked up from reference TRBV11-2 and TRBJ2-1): EAGVAQSPRYKIIEKRQSVAFWCNPISGHATLYWYQQILGQGPKLLIQFQNNGVVDDSQLPKDRFSAERLKGVDSTLKIQPAKLEDSAVYLCASSFAGSYNEQFFGPGTRLTVL.

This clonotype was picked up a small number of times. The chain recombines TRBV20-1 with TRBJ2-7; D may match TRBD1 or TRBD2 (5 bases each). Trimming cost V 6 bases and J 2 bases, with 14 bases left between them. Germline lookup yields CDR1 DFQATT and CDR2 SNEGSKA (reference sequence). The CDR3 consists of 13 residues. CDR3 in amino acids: CSARTGPPYEQYF. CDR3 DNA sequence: TGCAGTGCGCGGACGGGACCACCCTACGAGCAGTACTTC.

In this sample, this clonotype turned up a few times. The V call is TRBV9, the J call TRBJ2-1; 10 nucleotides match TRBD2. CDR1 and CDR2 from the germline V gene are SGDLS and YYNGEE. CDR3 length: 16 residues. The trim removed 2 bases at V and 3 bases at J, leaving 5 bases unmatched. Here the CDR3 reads CASSVTGTSDYNEQFF. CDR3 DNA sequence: TGTGCCAGCAGCGTGACCGGGACTAGCGACTACAATGAGCAGTTCTTC.

CDR3 loop: CASSPPWWEASGTDTQYF. The DNA for the CDR3 is TGCGCCAGCAGCCCGCCGTGGTGGGAAGCCTCTGGCACAGATACGCAGTATTTT. The chain recombines TRBV5-1 with TRBJ2-3; D gene unclear. CDR3 length: 18 amino acids. The germline V and J ends were trimmed by 4 bases and 1 base, with 22 bases remaining between them. Germline assignment: CDR1 SGHRS and CDR2 YFSETQ.

The chain's CDR3 is CASSHGGLAGADTQYF. In DNA, the CDR3 is TGCGCCAGCAGCCACGGAGGTCTAGCGGGAGCAGATACGCAGTATTTT. This rearrangement joins TRBV5-1 to TRBJ2-3, with 10 bases aligning to TRBD2. The CDR3 covers 16 residues. Germline CDR1 SGHRS, CDR2 YFSETQ. J gave up 4 bases and V 4 bases, and 9 bases lay outside the gene matches.

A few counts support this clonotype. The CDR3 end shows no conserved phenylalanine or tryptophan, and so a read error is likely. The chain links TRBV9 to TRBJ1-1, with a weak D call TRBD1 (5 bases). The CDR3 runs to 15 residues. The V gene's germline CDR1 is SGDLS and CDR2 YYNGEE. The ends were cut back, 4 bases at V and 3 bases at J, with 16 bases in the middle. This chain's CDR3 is CASSSPPGRDTEAFL. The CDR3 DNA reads TGTGCCAGCAGCTCACCCCCGGGACGGGACACTGAAGCTTTCCTC.

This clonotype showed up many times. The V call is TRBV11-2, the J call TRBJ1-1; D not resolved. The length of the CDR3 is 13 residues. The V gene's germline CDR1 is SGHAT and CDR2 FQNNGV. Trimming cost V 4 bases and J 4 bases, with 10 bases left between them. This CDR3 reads CASSSQEFTEAFF. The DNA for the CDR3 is TGTGCCAGCAGCTCCCAGGAATTCACTGAAGCTTTCTTT.

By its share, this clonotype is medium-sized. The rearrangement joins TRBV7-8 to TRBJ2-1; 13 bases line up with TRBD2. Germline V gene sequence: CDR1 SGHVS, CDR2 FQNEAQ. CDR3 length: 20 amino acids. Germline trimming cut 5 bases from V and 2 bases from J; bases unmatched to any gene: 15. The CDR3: CASSPSARTSGSPAYNEQFF. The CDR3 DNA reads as TGTGCCAGCAGCCCCTCCGCCCGGACTAGCGGGAGTCCAGCCTACAATGAGCAGTTCTTC.